A selection of T cell receptor beta chains follows, all from one sample in a study of blood T cell repertoires in COVID-19. The data were produced by immunoSEQ multiplex PCR, yet TCRdb's version contains in-frame clones alone and is incomplete. The data hold approximately 130,000 clones, with around 80% observed a single time. Source material: peripheral blood. These receptors all come from an elderly man with active or convalescent COVID-19. Both conserved end residues are part of each CDR3. D genes are given only for firm matches. The listing skips clone size in some rows; elsewhere it reads once, few, many or a size class.

few - TRBJ1-2 TRBV3-1/TRBV3-2 CASSLGVEGGYTF TGTGCCAGCAGCCTCGGGGTTGAAGGGGGCTACACCTTC
- - TRBJ2-1 TRBV2 CASSSRTRNEQFF TGTGCCAGCAGTTCCCGTACCCGGAATGAGCAGTTCTTC
- - TRBJ1-5 TRBV11-2 CASSLDHYINQPQHF TGTGCCAGCAGCTTAGATCACTACATTAATCAGCCCCAGCATTTT
- TRBD1 TRBJ1-5 TRBV4-3 CASSSTIRGNQPQHF TGCGCCAGCAGCTCCACTATCAGGGGGAATCAGCCCCAGCATTTT
- - TRBJ1-3 TRBV18 CASSPSAGTGNTIYF TGTGCCAGCTCACCATCTGCAGGGACTGGAAACACCATATATTTT
- TRBD1 TRBJ2-3 TRBV6-2/TRBV6-3 CASSYTGAVPDTQYF TGTGCCAGCAGTTATACAGGGGCAGTACCAGATACGCAGTATTTT
few TRBD2 TRBJ2-2 TRBV3-1/TRBV3-2 CASSYGLAGMNTGELFF TGTGCCAGCAGTTATGGACTAGCGGGAATGAACACCGGGGAGCTGTTTTTT
- - TRBJ1-1 TRBV19 CASSSYSGMNTEAFF TGTGCCAGTAGTTCTTACAGCGGAATGAACACTGAAGCTTTCTTT
- TRBD1 TRBJ2-4 TRBV3-1/TRBV3-2 CASSQDSRLDRGFPRGYIQYF TGTGCTAGCAGCCAAGATAGTCGCCTTGACAGGGGCTTCCCCCGTGGATACATTCAGTACTTC
- - TRBJ1-4 TRBV28 CASTWGGMEKLFF TGTGCCAGCACCTGGGGGGGGATGGAAAAACTGTTTTTT
- - TRBJ1-4 TRBV7-2 CASSLNTGNEKLFF TGTGCCAGCAGCTTAAATACAGGCAATGAAAAACTGTTTTTT
- - TRBJ2-7 TRBV6-5 CASSYSQGSTYEQYF TGTGCCAGCAGTTACTCTCAGGGTTCGACGTACGAGCAGTACTTC
- TRBD2 TRBJ2-3 TRBV2 CASRQGLAGDTDTQYF TGTGCCAGCAGACAGGGACTAGCGGGGGACACAGATACGCAGTATTTT
once - TRBJ1-2 TRBV29-1 CSVETVVNYGYTF TGCAGCGTTGAAACAGTCGTTAACTATGGCTACACCTTC
once TRBD1 TRBJ1-5 TRBV19 CASRSATGADQPQHF TGTGCCAGTAGATCTGCGACAGGGGCGGATCAGCCCCAGCATTTT
- - TRBJ1-2 TRBV27 CASRGPNYGYTF TGTGCCAGCAGGGGCCCAAACTATGGCTACACCTTC
once TRBD1 TRBJ1-6 TRBV19 CASSVTGEDSPLHF TGTGCCAGTAGTGTGACAGGGGAGGATTCACCCCTCCACTTT
few - TRBJ2-1 TRBV7-9 CASTRADPEQFF TGTGCCAGCACCCGAGCCGATCCTGAGCAGTTCTTC
- TRBD1 TRBJ1-6 TRBV18 CASSQDRSFSPLHF TGTGCCAGCTCACAGGACAGGAGTTTTTCACCCCTCCACTTT
- - TRBJ1-3 TRBV6-2/TRBV6-3 CASSSTMSGNTIYF TGTGCCAGCAGTTCTACGATGTCGGGAAACACCATATATTTT
once TRBD1 TRBJ1-6 TRBV28 CASSQGQGLSPALHF TGTGCCAGCAGTCAAGGACAGGGACTATCCCCGGCCCTCCACTTT
- TRBD2 TRBJ2-1 TRBV5-6 CASSLGAGGYNEQFF TGTGCCAGCAGCTTGGGCGCGGGGGGCTACAATGAGCAGTTCTTC
- TRBD1 TRBJ1-3 TRBV11-2 CASSLDLAGGDGNTIYF TGTGCCAGCAGCTTAGACCTAGCAGGGGGCGATGGAAACACCATATATTTT
- - TRBJ1-3 TRBV3-1/TRBV3-2 CASSQREVSGNTIYF TGTGCCAGCAGCCAAAGGGAGGTCTCTGGAAACACCATATATTTT
few TRBD1 TRBJ1-5 TRBV19 CASTKRDRGGQPQHF TGTGCCAGTACCAAAAGGGACAGGGGAGGTCAGCCCCAGCATTTT
- - TRBJ1-5 TRBV3-1/TRBV3-2 CASSQGGQYSNQPQHF TGTGCCAGCAGCCAAGGTGGGCAGTATAGCAATCAGCCCCAGCATTTT
- - TRBJ1-5 TRBV6-5 CASRDKRDNQPQHF TGTGCCAGCAGAGACAAGAGGGACAATCAGCCCCAGCATTTT
- TRBD2 TRBJ2-3 TRBV7-9 CASSLRLADTQYF TGTGCCAGCAGCTTAAGACTAGCTGATACGCAGTATTTT
- TRBD2 TRBJ2-1 TRBV2 CASTRSGGSYNEQFF TGTGCCAGCACGCGTAGCGGGGGCTCCTACAATGAGCAGTTCTTC
- - TRBJ1-1 TRBV7-9 CASSFEVTNTEAFF TGTGCCAGCAGCTTTGAGGTGACGAACACTGAAGCTTTCTTT
- - TRBJ1-2 TRBV6-6 CASSYQVPANYGYTF TGTGCCAGCAGTTACCAGGTCCCGGCTAACTATGGCTACACCTTC
- TRBD1 TRBJ1-4 TRBV2 CATHIRDRDEKLFF TGTGCCACCCATATTCGGGACAGGGATGAAAAACTGTTTTTT
- TRBD2 TRBJ2-3 TRBV7-2 CASSLAVAGGGTQYF TGTGCCAGCAGCTTAGCGGTAGCGGGGGGGGGTACGCAGTATTTT
- TRBD1 TRBJ1-5 TRBV6-2/TRBV6-3 CASSSDRPIRQPQHF TGTGCCAGCAGTTCGGACAGGCCCATCAGGCAGCCCCAGCATTTT
- - TRBJ2-3 TRBV5-1 CASSLEQGSTDTQYF TGCGCCAGCAGCTTGGAACAGGGTAGCACAGATACGCAGTATTTT
- - TRBJ1-1 TRBV7-2 CASSFIGTLLMNTEAFF TGTGCCAGCAGCTTTATCGGGACTCTCCTCATGAACACTGAAGCTTTCTTT
- TRBD1 TRBJ1-5 TRBV19 CASLGQGSQPQHF TGTGCCAGTCTCGGACAGGGTAGTCAGCCCCAGCATTTT
- TRBD1 TRBJ2-5 TRBV5-1 CASSQQGARETQYF TGCGCCAGCAGCCAACAGGGGGCGCGGGAGACCCAGTACTTC
- TRBD1 TRBJ2-7 TRBV18 CASSPTGEEQYF TGTGCCAGCTCACCAACAGGGGAAGAGCAGTACTTC
once TRBD1 TRBJ2-1 TRBV7-8 CASSLDGQDRGNEQFF TGTGCCAGCAGCTTAGATGGGCAGGACAGGGGGAATGAGCAGTTCTTC
few - TRBJ1-4 TRBV2 CASSGTWEDEKLFF TGTGCCAGCAGCGGGACTTGGGAGGATGAAAAACTGTTTTTT
- TRBD1 TRBJ1-5 TRBV19 CASSDRGWNQPQHF TGTGCCAGCAGTGACAGGGGTTGGAATCAGCCCCAGCATTTT
- - TRBJ1-2 TRBV7-2 CASSLVEYGYTF TGTGCCAGCAGCTTAGTAGAGTATGGCTACACCTTC
- TRBD1 TRBJ2-2 TRBV11-3 CASSLGDSSTGELFF TGTGCCAGCAGCTTAGGGGACAGTAGCACCGGGGAGCTGTTTTTT
few - TRBJ1-1 TRBV7-3 CASSYQKNTEAFF TGTGCCAGCAGCTATCAAAAGAACACTGAAGCTTTCTTT
- - TRBJ1-1 TRBV3-1/TRBV3-2 CASSSRGLNTEAFF TGTGCCAGCAGCTCCAGGGGTTTGAACACTGAAGCTTTCTTT
- - TRBJ2-7 TRBV5-6 CASSLSAGEQYF TGTGCCAGCAGCTTGAGTGCAGGCGAGCAGTACTTC
- TRBD1 TRBJ1-5 TRBV6-5 CASRTDRRGNQPQHF TGTGCCAGCAGAACGGACAGGCGAGGCAATCAGCCCCAGCATTTT
- - TRBJ2-2 TRBV18 CASSPPRGNTGELFF TGTGCCAGCTCACCACCGCGGGGGAACACCGGGGAGCTGTTTTTT
many - TRBJ1-1 TRBV4-2 CASSQDWVAGPEKGIF TGTGCCAGCAGCCAAGATTGGGTCGCGGGACCCGAAAAAGGTATCTTT
- TRBD1 TRBJ1-1 TRBV5-1 CASSSDRATTEAFF TGCGCCAGCAGCTCGGACAGGGCGACCACTGAAGCTTTCTTT
- TRBD2 TRBJ2-7 TRBV28 CASSNHRQAGEYEQYF TGTGCCAGCAGCAACCATCGCCAGGCGGGGGAATACGAGCAGTACTTC
once - TRBJ2-2 TRBV7-7 CASSAYSTGELFF TGTGCCAGCAGCGCCTATAGCACCGGGGAGCTGTTTTTT
- - TRBJ2-1 TRBV4-3 CASRPDYSYNEQFF TGCGCCAGCAGGCCAGACTACTCCTACAATGAGCAGTTCTTC
- TRBD2 TRBJ2-5 TRBV5-1 CASSLGLAGGGQETQYF TGCGCCAGCAGCCTCGGACTAGCGGGGGGAGGCCAAGAGACCCAGTACTTC
few TRBD2 TRBJ2-1 TRBV2 CASSTTGTSSFF TGTGCCAGCAGTACTACCGGGACTAGCTCCTTCTTC
few - TRBJ2-2 TRBV7-8 CASSLVISGELFF TGTGCCAGCAGCTTAGTAATCAGCGGGGAGCTGTTTTTT
- TRBD1 TRBJ1-4 TRBV30 CAWSIGQGGNEKLFF TGTGCCTGGAGTATCGGACAGGGTGGTAATGAAAAACTGTTTTTT
- - TRBJ1-4 TRBV15 CATSTAPELPVNEKLFF TGTGCCACCAGCACAGCGCCGGAGTTACCTGTTAATGAAAAACTGTTTTTT
- TRBD2 TRBJ2-1 TRBV27 CASSSRGGRILSYNEQFF TGTGCCAGCAGTTCCCGGGGGGGCCGCATCCTCTCCTACAATGAGCAGTTCTTC